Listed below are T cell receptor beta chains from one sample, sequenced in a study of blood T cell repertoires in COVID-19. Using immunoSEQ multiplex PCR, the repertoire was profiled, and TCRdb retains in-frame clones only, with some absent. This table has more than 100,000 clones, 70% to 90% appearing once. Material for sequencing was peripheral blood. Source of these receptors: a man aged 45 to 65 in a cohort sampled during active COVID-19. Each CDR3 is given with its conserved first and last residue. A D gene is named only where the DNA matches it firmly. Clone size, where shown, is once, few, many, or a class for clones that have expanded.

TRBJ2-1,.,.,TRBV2,CASSKLQGFEQFF,TGTGCCAGCAGCAAGCTCCAGGGCTTTGAGCAGTTCTTC
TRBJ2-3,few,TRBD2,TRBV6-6,CASSGRGGYTDTQYF,TGTGCCAGCAGTGGACGCGGGGGATACACAGATACGCAGTATTTT
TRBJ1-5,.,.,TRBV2,CASTEEYNQPQHF,TGTGCCAGCACCGAGGAGTACAATCAGCCCCAGCATTTT
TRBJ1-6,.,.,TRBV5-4,CASSRDGGGNSPLHF,TGTGCCAGCAGCCGGGATGGGGGGGGGAATTCACCCCTCCACTTT
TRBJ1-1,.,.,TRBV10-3,CAISESSRETTEAFF,TGTGCCATCAGTGAGTCAAGCAGGGAAACAACTGAAGCTTTCTTT
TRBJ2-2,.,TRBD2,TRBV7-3,CASSQSGDTGELFF,TGTGCCAGCAGCCAAAGCGGGGACACCGGGGAGCTGTTTTTT
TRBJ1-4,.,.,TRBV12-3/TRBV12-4,CASSLRLEKLFF,TGTGCCAGCAGTTTAAGACTCGAAAAACTGTTTTTT
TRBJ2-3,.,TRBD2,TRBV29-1,CSETSGTDTQYF,TGCAGCGAGACTAGCGGCACAGATACGCAGTATTTT
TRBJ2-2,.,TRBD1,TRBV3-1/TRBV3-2,CASTLWDRVKSGELFF,TGTGCCAGCACTCTATGGGACAGGGTTAAATCCGGGGAGCTGTTTTTT
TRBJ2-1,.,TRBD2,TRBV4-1,CASSQERGLAGGNEQFF,TGCGCCAGCAGCCAAGAGAGAGGACTAGCGGGGGGCAATGAGCAGTTCTTC
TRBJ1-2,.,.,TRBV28,CASSGPKGPYGYTF,TGTGCCAGCAGTGGGCCGAAAGGCCCCTATGGCTACACCTTC
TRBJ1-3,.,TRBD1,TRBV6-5,CASFQGASGINTIYF,TGTGCCAGCTTCCAGGGGGCCTCTGGAATAAACACCATATATTTT
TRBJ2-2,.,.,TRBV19,CASSPTAGIGELFF,TGTGCCAGTTCTCCAACTGCCGGGATCGGGGAGCTGTTTTTT
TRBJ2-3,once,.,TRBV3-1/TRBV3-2,CASSQDWRGDTQYF,TGTGCCAGCTCACAAGATTGGAGGGGAGATACGCAGTATTTT
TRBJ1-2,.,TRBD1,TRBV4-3,CASSQEIWAGGLGYTF,TGCGCCAGCAGCCAAGAGATCTGGGCAGGGGGGTTAGGCTACACCTTC
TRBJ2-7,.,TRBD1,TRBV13,CASRPSGGSMHEQYF,TGTGCCAGCAGACCCTCAGGGGGTTCTATGCACGAGCAGTACTTC
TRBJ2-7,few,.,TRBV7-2,CASSRTVSSSYEQYF,TGTGCCAGCAGCAGGACAGTGTCCAGCTCCTACGAGCAGTACTTC
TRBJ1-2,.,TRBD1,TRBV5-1,CASSLAGQVPGRGYTF,TGCGCCAGCAGCTTGGCGGGACAGGTACCGGGAAGGGGCTACACCTTC
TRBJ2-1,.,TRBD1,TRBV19,CASRFTRGHTYNEQFF,TGTGCCAGTAGATTTACCAGGGGGCACACCTACAATGAGCAGTTCTTC
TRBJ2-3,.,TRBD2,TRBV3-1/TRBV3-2,CASSQRGTSSDTQYF,TGTGCCAGCAGCCAGAGGGGGACTAGCTCAGATACGCAGTATTTT
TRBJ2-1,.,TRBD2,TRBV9,CASSTSSGGWDEQFF,TGTGCCAGCAGCACCTCTAGCGGGGGGTGGGATGAGCAGTTCTTC
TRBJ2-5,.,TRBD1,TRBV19,CASSRGQGSAETQYF,TGTGCCAGTAGTAGAGGACAGGGTTCGGCAGAGACCCAGTACTTC